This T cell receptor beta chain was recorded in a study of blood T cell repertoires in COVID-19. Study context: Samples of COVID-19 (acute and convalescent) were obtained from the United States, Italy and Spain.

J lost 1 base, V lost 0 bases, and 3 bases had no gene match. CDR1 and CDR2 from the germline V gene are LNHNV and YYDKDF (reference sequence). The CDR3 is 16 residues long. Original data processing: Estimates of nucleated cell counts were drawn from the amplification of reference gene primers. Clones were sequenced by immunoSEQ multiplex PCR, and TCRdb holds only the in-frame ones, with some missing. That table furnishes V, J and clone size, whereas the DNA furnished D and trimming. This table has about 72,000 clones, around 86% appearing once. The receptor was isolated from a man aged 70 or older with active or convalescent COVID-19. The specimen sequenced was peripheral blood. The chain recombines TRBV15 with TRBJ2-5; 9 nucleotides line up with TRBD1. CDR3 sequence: CATSRDGGQGQETQYF. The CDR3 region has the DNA TGTGCCACCAGCAGAGATGGGGGACAGGGCCAAGAGACCCAGTACTTC.